The T cell receptor (beta chain) described here comes from a study of cytomegalovirus exposure and HLA in healthy donors. Findings of the study overall: Under in vitro conditions, three CMV-associated chains were confirmed as specific for CMV antigens.

Regarding this clone: What it binds is unknown.

The PCR employed 60 Vbeta primers together with 13 Jbeta primers. Some clones are missing from TCRdb's copy, which holds only in-frame ones; the method was immunoSEQ multiplex PCR. Among 140,000 or so clones listed, around three quarters were seen once. V was shortened by 5 bases and J by 2 bases, with 13 bases between the two germline ends. Germline V gene lookup returns CDR1 SEHNR and CDR2 FQNEAQ (reference sequence). This CDR3 is 15 amino acids long. The specimen was PBMCs. The chain combines TRBV7-9 with TRBJ1-3; D is possibly TRBD1 (6 bases). This receptor was identified in a woman aged 40 to 50 in good health and CMV-seronegative. For the CDR3, the DNA is TGTGCCAGCAGCGCTACAGGGTTCGCTGGAAACACCATATATTTT. Its translation: CASSATGFAGNTIYF. The variable domain in full, with the rest retrieved from reference TRBV7-9 and TRBJ1-3, is DTGVSQNPRHKITKRGQNVTFRCDPISEHNRLYWYRQTLGQGPEFLTYFQNEAQLEKSRLLSDRFSAERPKGSFSTLEIQRTEQGDSAMYLCASSATGFAGNTIYFGEGSWLTVV.